A selection of T cell receptor beta chains follows, all from one sample in a study of T cell responses to AZD1222 COVID-19 vaccine. Profiling relied on immunoSEQ multiplex PCR, and the TCRdb table lists in-frame clones only, not all of them. The sample lists under 95,000 clones, 85% to 90% occurring once. The source material was peripheral blood, sampled 28 days after the second AZD1222 dose. The source of these receptors is an adult who received the AZD1222 COVID-19 vaccine. The CDR3 runs from the conserved cysteine through the conserved F or W. D genes are given only for firm matches. The size field is filled for only some rows; it gives once, few, many or a size class.

TRBJ1-1,NA,NA,TRBV5-1,CASWSGPTEAFF,TGCGCCAGCTGGTCAGGGCCTACTGAAGCTTTCTTT
TRBJ2-7,NA,TRBD2,TRBV7-2,CASSPLPSGGGYEQYF,TGTGCCAGCAGCCCATTACCCAGCGGGGGCGGGTACGAGCAGTACTTC
TRBJ2-5,NA,NA,TRBV19,CASTTDQETQYF,TGTGCCAGTACGACGGACCAAGAGACCCAGTACTTC
TRBJ1-6,NA,NA,TRBV3-1/TRBV3-2,CASSQGPSGTPLHF,TGTGCCAGCAGCCAAGGCCCGTCCGGGACACCCCTCCACTTT
TRBJ1-1,once,TRBD1,TRBV30,CAWSGDSEAFF,TGTGCCTGGAGTGGGGACAGTGAAGCTTTCTTT
TRBJ1-5,once,NA,TRBV4-1,CASSQEGATGPNQPQHF,TGCGCCAGCAGCCAAGAGGGGGCCACAGGGCCCAATCAGCCCCAGCATTTT
TRBJ2-7,NA,TRBD2,TRBV7-8,CASSLERRGGLYEQYF,TGTGCCAGCAGCTTAGAGAGGCGGGGGGGCCTTTACGAGCAGTACTTC
TRBJ2-3,NA,NA,TRBV4-1,CASSQGRTDTQYF,TGCGCCAGCAGCCAAGGGAGGACAGATACGCAGTATTTT
TRBJ2-7,NA,TRBD1,TRBV5-6,CASSARTGSYEQYF,TGTGCCAGCAGTGCTCGGACAGGCTCCTACGAGCAGTACTTC
TRBJ2-2,NA,NA,TRBV30,CACRTETGELFF,TGTGCCTGTAGGACAGAAACCGGGGAGCTGTTTTTT
TRBJ1-6,NA,NA,TRBV6-5,CASSYSQTQTLHF,TGTGCCAGCAGTTACTCCCAGACCCAAACCCTCCACTTT
TRBJ1-5,few,NA,TRBV2,CASSGWANQPQHF,TGTGCCAGCAGTGGCTGGGCAAATCAGCCCCAGCATTTT
TRBJ1-6,NA,NA,TRBV5-1,CASSPSDNSPLHF,TGCGCCAGCAGCCCCTCGGATAATTCACCCCTCCACTTT
TRBJ1-3,NA,NA,TRBV18,CASSPATANSGNTIYF,TGTGCCAGCTCACCCGCTACAGCAAACTCTGGAAACACCATATATTTT
TRBJ2-7,NA,NA,TRBV4-2,CASTRGLDAYEQYF,TGTGCCAGCACCCGGGGCCTCGACGCCTACGAGCAGTACTTC
TRBJ1-2,once,TRBD1,TRBV27,CASAPPGTGYGYTF,TGTGCCAGCGCGCCCCCCGGGACAGGCTATGGCTACACCTTC
TRBJ2-1,NA,NA,TRBV4-3,CASSQQPPGHNNEQFF,TGCGCCAGCAGCCAACAACCCCCGGGGCACAACAATGAGCAGTTCTTC
TRBJ2-6,NA,NA,TRBV5-1,CASSRGQSSGANVLTF,TGCGCCAGCAGCCGGGGACAAAGCTCTGGGGCCAACGTCCTGACTTTC
TRBJ1-5,NA,TRBD1,TRBV7-2,CASSLAAGGRDQPQHF,TGTGCCAGCAGCTTAGCGGCAGGGGGGCGCGATCAGCCCCAGCATTTT
TRBJ1-2,few,NA,TRBV30,CAFRTASSNYGYTF,TGTGCCTTTCGGACAGCCTCTTCTAACTATGGCTACACCTTC
TRBJ1-4,NA,NA,TRBV7-2,CASSLGEWSEKLFF,TGTGCCAGCAGCTTGGGGGAATGGAGTGAAAAACTGTTTTTT
TRBJ2-1,few,NA,TRBV7-9,CASSPRERGNEQFF,TGTGCCAGCAGCCCTCGGGAAAGGGGCAATGAGCAGTTCTTC
TRBJ1-3,NA,NA,TRBV6-6,CASSPPPLPDSGNTIYF,TGTGCCAGCAGTCCCCCACCTTTGCCCGACTCTGGAAACACCATATATTTT
TRBJ1-5,NA,NA,TRBV24-1,CATSELRGREFFYQPQHF,TGTGCCACCAGTGAACTCCGGGGGCGAGAGTTTTTTTATCAGCCCCAGCATTTT
TRBJ1-2,NA,NA,TRBV10-3,CAIRLGQDNYGYTF,TGTGCCATCCGTTTGGGGCAGGACAACTATGGCTACACCTTC
TRBJ2-3,NA,TRBD1,TRBV27,CASSLTPPGGGTDTQYF,TGTGCCAGCAGTCTAACCCCACCAGGGGGCGGCACAGATACGCAGTATTTT